The clone carrying this T cell receptor (beta chain) has ten or more counts. Its antigen is currently unknown. The source of the sample is a study of human T cells and chemical hapten exposure. Study details: Variation in per-sample TCR yields came mainly from small pooled library volume differences.

The template was total RNA from unfractionated whole blood. Study-wide results and caveats: The number of TCRs over 1 in 1000 frequency stayed unchanged after DPC.

Individual cDNA molecules (in the library) carried attached unique molecular identifiers. TCRdb redid the calling of the 5' RACE reads with MiXCR, one entry per CDR3 protein. The sample includes about 140,000 distinct CDR3 sequences, 4.1% of them seen just once. The CDR3 totals 14 residues. The V gene's germline CDR1 is ENHRY and CDR2 SYGVKD. Trimming stripped 4 bases from V and 3 bases from J, with 12 bases between. The sequence derives from a female donor in good health. The rearrangement links TRBV10-3 to TRBJ1-1; D not certain. In DNA, the CDR3 is TGTGCCATCAGTGCGAGAGGCACAGACACTGAAGCTTTCTTT. Protein product: CAISARGTDTEAFF.